This entry concerns a single TCR beta chain. What it binds is unknown. The CDR3 is 16 amino acids. Germline V gene lookup returns CDR1 SGDLS and CDR2 YYNGEE. The V gene end was trimmed by 0 bases and the J gene end by 8 bases; junction bases not matched to a gene: 7. This entry comes from a study of cytomegalovirus exposure and HLA in healthy donors. The study ran its PCR with 60 Vbeta and 13 Jbeta primers. Sequencing used immunoSEQ multiplex PCR; TCRdb keeps in-frame clones, though not all of them. The sample includes approximately 130,000 clones, around 74% seen only once; the top ten take approximately 3.1%. Study outcomes and limitations: A link between a missense DCLRE1C variant and TCR beta V- and J-gene trimming emerged from a later analysis. Specificity for CMV antigens was confirmed in vitro for a few of the CMV-associated chains. Association with HLA alleles at 0.05 false discovery rate was found for 15,000 to 20,000 TCR beta sequences in a later analysis. An analysis done earlier found most TCR beta V segments productive about 87% or about 30% of the time.

The receptor comes from a man aged 25 to 40 in good health and CMV-seronegative. The chain joins TRBV9 to TRBJ2-2; 10 bases are a match to TRBD2. Material: PBMCs. CDR3 region: CASSVGVAGGLGELFF. The CDR3 DNA follows: TGTGCCAGCAGCGTAGGGGTAGCGGGAGGATTAGGGGAGCTGTTTTTT. The full variable domain, in which reference TRBV9 and TRBJ2-2 provide the parts outside the CDR3, is DSGVTQTPKHLITATGQRVTLRCSPRSGDLSVYWYQQSLDQGLQFLIQYYNGEERAKGNILERFSAQQFPDLHSELNLSSLELGDSALYFCASSVGVAGGLGELFFGEGSRLTVL.